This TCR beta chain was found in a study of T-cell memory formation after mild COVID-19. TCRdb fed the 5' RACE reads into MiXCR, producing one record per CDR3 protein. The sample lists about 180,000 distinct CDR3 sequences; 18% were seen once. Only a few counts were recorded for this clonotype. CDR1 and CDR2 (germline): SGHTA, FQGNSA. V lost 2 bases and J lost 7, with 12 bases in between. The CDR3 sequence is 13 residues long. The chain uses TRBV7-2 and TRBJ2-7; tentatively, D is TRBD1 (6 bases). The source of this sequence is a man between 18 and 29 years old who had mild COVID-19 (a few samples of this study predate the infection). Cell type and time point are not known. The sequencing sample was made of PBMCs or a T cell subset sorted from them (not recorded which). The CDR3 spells CASSLPGVREQYF. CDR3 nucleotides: TGTGCCAGCAGCTTACCAGGGGTCAGGGAGCAGTACTTC.